The 13 T cell receptor beta chains below were found in one sample sequenced in a study of OX40 agonist ivuxolimab in advanced cancers. The assay was immunoSEQ multiplex PCR, and TCRdb's table has in-frame clones only and misses some. The sample shows 70,000 to 80,000 clones, approximately 90% of them seen only once. Sequenced material: CD4+ or CD8+ T cells sorted from blood, taken in a trial of the OX40 agonist ivuxolimab. The receptors stem from an adult with an advanced solid tumor such as melanoma, head and neck, liver or kidney cancer.

On this clone: Other DNA sequences in this sample translate to the same CDR3. The genes are TRBV19 and TRBJ2-7; D gene ambiguous. Germline V CDR1 and CDR2: LNHDA, SQIVND (reference sequence). This CDR3 comprises 14 residues. Between the trimmed V and J ends, which lost 0 bases and 6 bases, there was a span of 12 bases. The CDR3: CASSIEDHTGEQYF. The DNA for the CDR3 is TGTGCCAGTAGTATAGAGGATCACACGGGCGAGCAGTACTTC. Filled out from reference TRBV19 and TRBJ2-7, the complete variable domain reads DGGITQSPKYLFRKEGQNVTLSCEQNLNHDAMYWYRQDPGQGLRLIYYSQIVNDFQKGDIAEGYSVSREKKESFPLTVTSAQKNPTAFYLCASSIEDHTGEQYFGPGTRLTVT.

CDR3 amino acids: CSAVGSIKNIQYF. The CDR3 DNA follows: TGCAGCGCGGTTGGGAGCATCAAAAACATTCAGTACTTC. This chain connects TRBV29-1 to TRBJ2-4; tentatively, D is TRBD2 (5 bases). Looked up from germline, CDR1 is SQVTM and CDR2 is ANQGSEA. CDR3 length: 13 residues. Trimming shortened V by 7 bases and J by 3 bases, and 13 bases separated the two germline ends.

Regarding this clone: At one end the junction does not follow the germline gene, possibly because of a read error. The genes are TRBV7-7 and TRBJ2-7; D perhaps matches TRBD1 (6 bases). CDR1 is SSHAT and CDR2 is FNYEAQ in the germline V gene (reference sequence). This CDR3 contains 17 residues. The CDR3 DNA follows: TGTGCTAGCAGCTCAACGGGGTACAGGGCCGCCGCCTACGAGCAGTACTTC. Protein product: CASSSTGYRAAAYEQYF.

V and J are TRBV9 and TRBJ2-1; D remains unclear. This CDR3 contains 15 residues. Trimming shortened V by 4 bases and J by 6 bases, and 17 bases separated the two germline ends. CDR1 and CDR2 from the germline V gene are SGDLS and YYNGEE. The CDR3 bases are TGTGCCAGCAGCCCCCATGTGGGCACGGGCAATGAGCAGTTCTTC. As protein: CASSPHVGTGNEQFF. Looking up the rest from reference TRBV9 and TRBJ2-1 gives the full variable domain: DSGVTQTPKHLITATGQRVTLRCSPRSGDLSVYWYQQSLDQGLQFLIQYYNGEERAKGNILERFSAQQFPDLHSELNLSSLELGDSALYFCASSPHVGTGNEQFFGPGTRLTVL.

This chain uses TRBV7-2 with TRBJ2-2; D gene ambiguous. Germline V gives CDR1 SGHTA, CDR2 FQGNSA. CDR3 length equals 12 residues. V dropped 7 bases and J dropped 0 bases, with 3 bases sitting between them. The CDR3 DNA sequence: TGTGCCAGCACAACGAACACCGGGGAGCTGTTTTTT. Translated: CASTTNTGELFF. The whole variable domain, filled in from reference TRBV7-2 and TRBJ2-2, reads GAGVSQSPSNKVTEKGKDVELRCDPISGHTALYWYRQSLGQGLEFLIYFQGNSAPDKSGLPSDRFSAERTGGSVSTLTIQRTQQEDSAVYLCASTTNTGELFFGEGSRLTVL.

The rearrangement joins TRBV6-1 to TRBJ1-4; no clear D. This CDR3 spans 15 amino acids. Trimming pared 3 bases from V and 3 bases from J, leaving 11 bases between. Looked up from germline, CDR1 is MNHNS and CDR2 is SASEGT. CDR3 nucleotide sequence: TGTGCCAGCAGTGATCGAGGGCTTTCTAATGAAAAACTGTTTTTT. Encoded protein: CASSDRGLSNEKLFF.

The V and J genes are TRBV4-1 and TRBJ2-1, with 16 bases matching TRBD2. The CDR3 consists of 19 residues. V was clipped by 4 bases and J by 4 bases; unmatched bases: 10. The germline V gene has CDR1 MGHRA and CDR2 YSYEKL. For the CDR3, the DNA is TGCGCCAGCAGCCTCGGGGGGACTAGCGGGAGGGCGAGGTACAATGAGCAGTTCTTC. It yields the protein CASSLGGTSGRARYNEQFF.

The table lists this clone with a few counts. The J gene is TRBJ2-1, the V gene TRBV20-1; the match to TRBD1 covers 7 bases. CDR3 size: 11 residues. Germline trimming cut 2 bases from V and 9 bases from J; bases unmatched to any gene: 1. Germline V CDR1 and CDR2: DFQATT, SNEGSKA (reference sequence). The CDR3 spells CSARRQGEQFF. The CDR3 coding sequence is TGCAGTGCTAGAAGACAGGGTGAGCAGTTCTTC.

The chain recombines TRBV18 with TRBJ2-1, with D perhaps matching TRBD1 (6 bases). CDR1 KGHSH and CDR2 LQKENI come from the germline V gene. The CDR3 has 15 residues. With 3 bases removed from V and 3 bases from J, the gap between germline ends came to 12 bases. The CDR3 nucleotides read TGTGCCAGCTCACCCATGGACAGATTCTACAATGAGCAGTTCTTC. Its protein product is CASSPMDRFYNEQFF.

The V gene is TRBV7-3, the J gene TRBJ2-1; the D gene is possibly TRBD1 (5 bases). The CDR3 loop spans 14 amino acids. V shed 2 bases and J shed 8 bases, with 13 bases lying between them. Germline values: CDR1 SGHTA, CDR2 FQGTGA. DNA for the CDR3: TGTGCCAGCAGCTTAGAACAGGTATCAGATGAGCAGTTCTTC. This gives the protein CASSLEQVSDEQFF.

The chain uses TRBV6-6 and TRBJ1-1, with unresolved D. Trimming shortened V by 6 bases and J by 4 bases, and 9 bases separated the two germline ends. CDR3 length equals 12 residues. Germline lookup yields CDR1 MNHNY and CDR2 SVGAGI (reference sequence). CDR3 coding DNA: TGTGCCAGCAGCCCCGTGGCCACTGAAGCTTTCTTT. It encodes CASSPVATEAFF.

This clone appeared once. The gene calls are TRBV6-1 and TRBJ1-3, with a weak D call TRBD1 (5 bases). This CDR3 is built from 15 residues. CDR1 and CDR2 from the germline V gene are MNHNS and SASEGT. The V gene lost 5 bases and the J gene lost 0 bases, with 11 bases spanning the gap. CDR3 bases: TGTGCCAGCAGTCCGGGGGATAGCTCTGGAAACACCATATATTTT. It yields the protein CASSPGDSSGNTIYF.

The chain's CDR3 is CASSPRQGLYGYTF. The CDR3 region has the DNA TGTGCCAGCAGCCCTCGGCAGGGACTCTATGGCTACACCTTC. This chain connects TRBV9 to TRBJ1-2, with D possibly TRBD1 on 5 matching bases. CDR3 size: 14 residues. Looked up from germline, CDR1 is SGDLS and CDR2 is YYNGEE. V lost 4 bases to trimming and J lost 4 bases, with 14 bases between them.